Here is one T cell receptor beta chain with its context. This receptor's antigen is unknown. Per-base quality was not reported, and no clone a single base away is much larger than it. This record comes from a study of cytomegalovirus exposure and HLA in healthy donors (TCRdb year 2017). With regard to the full study: An earlier analysis of some 550 of the donors reported more than 250 Gb of sequence data and around 110 million unique TCR beta sequences from some 180 million T cells. Roughly 300 gigabases of sequencing data and approximately 92 million unique TCR sequences made up an early release that covered 640 HLA-typed donors. The study aimed to test whether signatures of past pathogen exposure could be identified by cataloging public T cell receptors. Every discovery cohort repertoire had been produced on one sequencing platform. Among 300 to 500 genotyped donors of the cohort, an average of roughly 230,000 unique TCR beta nucleotide sequences was sequenced per donor, of which roughly 18% were non-productive. In a later genetic analysis, genome-wide SNP genotypes for about three fifths of the 666 donors were used, and that subset was treated as a discovery cohort. To predict cytomegalovirus infection status, the study combined high-throughput TCR immunosequencing, statistical association of individual TCRs with disease status, and machine learning. Donor age, sex, ethnicity and CMV serostatus were compiled together with the repertoire data. The study profiled the T cell repertoires of 500 to 800 subjects by immunosequencing and related them to cytomegalovirus serostatus. An earlier analysis of 500 to 650 of the donors applied high-throughput TCR beta sequencing to assess whether each TCR beta V gene segment acted as functional or pseudogenic. Among the roughly 430 genotyped donors, approximately 81% belonged to the genetic ancestry cluster associated with self-reported Caucasian donors. The number of typed donors differed by locus: about 629-630 for A, B, C, DRB1 and DQB1; 500 to 550 for DQA1; about 600 for DPA1; and some 470 for DPB1. A few DR-DQ haplotypes were treated as single units for association and clustering because of strong linkage in the cohort. In addition to the first cohort of roughly 670 subjects, a separate validation cohort of approximately 110 different subjects was used. HLA typing covered class I and class II loci at four-digit resolution. In the later analysis, no new phenotypic data were used to find candidate immune exposures; instead, reliance was placed on TCR beta sequences and their occurrence across donors. To study patterns of TCR occurrence, a later analysis re-analyzed previously published TCR beta repertoires from just over 650 donors and added high-resolution HLA genotyping. Overall results and qualifications from the work: Because the 87-base-pair reads could not distinguish some IMGT-functional V segments, including TRBV6-2 and TRBV6-3, those segments were excluded. Immune exposure information for the cohort was limited to CMV serostatus. Cytomegalovirus status was reported to be diagnosed by the classifier with high specificity and sensitivity in both the original and validation cohorts. In vitro tests confirmed that a few of the cytomegalovirus-associated TCR beta chains recognize cytomegalovirus antigens. Compared with the roughly 720-donor mean, donors in an Asian-associated ancestry cluster had fewer N-insertions in productive TCRs, according to a later genetic analysis. A further reported finding was that TCR beta sequences accurately predicted the HLA-A and HLA-B alleles for most subjects in the first cohort. In an earlier analysis of about 600 of the donors, most TCR beta V segments appeared in productive rearrangements about 87% or about 30% of the time, broadly matching IMGT annotations. The study gave a list of 150 to 200 TCR beta chains associated with cytomegalovirus. A group of highly shared sequence variants was considered likely to be a technical artifact of the sequencing pipeline. A later analysis associated 15,000 or so TCR beta sequences with specific HLA alleles at a false discovery rate of 0.05. Most TCR sequences were seen in very few donors, while some public TCRs were found in many individuals. Linkage disequilibrium might explain the correlated functional status among segregating V segments, but an unknown experimental factor could not be ruled out. When HLA alleles, especially DR and DQ, strongly co-occurred, TCR associations were difficult to assign to individual alleles. In a later analysis, most CMV-associated TCR beta chains were found to appear HLA-restricted, with HLA associations seemingly driven largely by CMV exposure. A later analysis found that HLA-associated TCR beta chains were more clonally expanded and had lower generation probabilities than equally common non-associated chains. The authors suggested that the approach could potentially be extended to other disease states and immunological phenotypes. An association between a missense DCLRE1C variant and V-gene and J-gene trimming of TCR beta chains was found in a later genetic analysis and replicated in an independent cohort. The earlier analysis of approximately 590 of the donors excluded some 15 rarely observed V segments, including chromosome 9 orphons, because counts were too low. Because some donors lacked HLA typing at each locus, the association tests relied only on the typed subset. According to a later analysis, parvovirus B19, influenza, CMV and Epstein-Barr virus appeared linked to several top co-occurrence clusters. In a later analysis, TCR association rates were found to vary across HLA loci, with the most associated TCRs seen for DRB1 alleles and the fewest for HLA-C alleles. This cohort had only TCR beta chains sequenced, and the lack of alpha or paired-chain data limited which features could be detected. Roughly uniform sequencing depth across donors was assumed in presence/absence analyses, although this assumption may not hold.

The library was prepared using the immunoSEQ multiplex PCR assay. For the multiplex PCR, a mixture combining 60 forward primers for TCR Vbeta segments and 13 reverse primers for TCR Jbeta segments was used. The CDR3 region of rearranged TCR beta genes was amplified from genomic DNA by a multiplex PCR assay. The amplified TCR beta libraries were sequenced on the Illumina HiSeq System as 87-base-pair reads. The source study handled its data this way. A later analysis tallied around 87 million unique TCR beta chains across the 666 repertoires, and approximately 11 million of those chains were shared by two or more donors. Raw reads were error-corrected and collapsed into unique sequences by a nearest-neighbor algorithm in which closely related sequences were merged to remove PCR and sequencing errors. CDR3 sequences were aligned to IMGT reference sequences to assign V, D and J gene segments. Each retained sequence needed at least a six-nucleotide match to both a V gene segment and a J gene segment. A rearrangement was called productive if the CDR3 had no stop codons and remained in frame with V and J, and every other rearrangement was called non-productive. Following IMGT convention, CDR3 was defined as the stretch from the second conserved V-encoded cysteine up to the conserved J-encoded phenylalanine. The earlier analysis of around 640 of the donors excluded sequences that lacked an unambiguous match to a single V gene segment. In an earlier analysis of some 590 of the donors, a V segment was called functional when productive rearrangements were above 56.7%, and segregating when the standard deviation between donors exceeded 5%. A statistical classification framework was built to diagnose cytomegalovirus status from the catalog of TCR beta chain sequences. A later analysis assigned V and J genes by comparing TCR nucleotide sequences with IMGT/GENE-DB human TR gene sequences. The TCRdist pipeline was used in a later analysis to assign CDR3 sequences and most-parsimonious VDJ recombination scenarios. A later analysis defined each TCR beta chain by its CDR3 amino acid sequence plus V-gene family, and excluded reads lacking a unique V-gene family. A later analysis removed 600 or so highly shared, low-generation-probability nucleotide sequences to deal with suspected cross-contamination and a sequencing artifact. A later analysis calculated a clonal expansion index for each public chain from normalized within-repertoire ranks of inferred template counts. Generation probabilities in a later analysis came from a VDJ recombination model fitted to out-of-frame rearrangements, and those results were checked against IGoR. In a later analysis, hypergeometric tests were used to score TCR-TCR, TCR-HLA and TCR-CMV co-occurrence, with a repertoire-size bias correction applied to TCR pairs. A later analysis estimated false discovery rates by permuting HLA or CMV assignments 20 times. In a later analysis, co-occurring TCRs were grouped using DBSCAN, with TCRdist sequence similarity added in when clustering inside HLA-allele-positive subsets. Co-occurrence clustering excluded repertoires with fewer than 30,000 or more than 120,000 public chains, plus five with anomalous nucleotide sharing. TCRdb took this table from immuneACCESS and kept in-frame rearrangements with V and J called. Such tables lack part of the clones; where checked against another copy, unresolved V genes explain under half of the gap, and the rest is unexplained. D and trimming were read from the DNA, whereas the V and J calls and clone size are those reported in that table. The sample yields about 200,000 clones; 70% to 90% were counted once. The top ten clonotypes cover over 2% of the sample.

V is pruned by 8 bases and J by 3 bases, leaving 12 bases of the junction without a gene match. The CDR3 numbers 15 residues from cysteine through phenylalanine. Only CDR3 DNA remains: 45 bases, in frame from the first base. Via the germline V gene, CDR1 is MDHEN and CDR2 SYDVKM. The cohort consisted of approximately 670 healthy bone marrow donors. At the time of sampling, all cohort members were nominally healthy, though unrecorded immune exposures were likely present. The donor was CMV seronegative and was included in the group of 352 seronegative cohort members. Every donor gave a peripheral blood sample, and the peripheral blood mononuclear cells from that sample were used for TCR beta sequencing. The Qiagen DNeasy Blood Extraction Kit was used to extract genomic DNA from the blood cell samples.

The sequenced sample consisted of PBMCs. The chain is assembled from TRBV28 and TRBJ2-7; TRBD1 agrees with 8 junctional bases. The TCR was taken from a woman aged 45-60 years in good health and CMV-seronegative. The DNA is TGTGCCAGCCTTTCTCCAGGGGGCAGGAACTACGAGCAGTACTTC. Its translation is CASLSPGGRNYEQYF.